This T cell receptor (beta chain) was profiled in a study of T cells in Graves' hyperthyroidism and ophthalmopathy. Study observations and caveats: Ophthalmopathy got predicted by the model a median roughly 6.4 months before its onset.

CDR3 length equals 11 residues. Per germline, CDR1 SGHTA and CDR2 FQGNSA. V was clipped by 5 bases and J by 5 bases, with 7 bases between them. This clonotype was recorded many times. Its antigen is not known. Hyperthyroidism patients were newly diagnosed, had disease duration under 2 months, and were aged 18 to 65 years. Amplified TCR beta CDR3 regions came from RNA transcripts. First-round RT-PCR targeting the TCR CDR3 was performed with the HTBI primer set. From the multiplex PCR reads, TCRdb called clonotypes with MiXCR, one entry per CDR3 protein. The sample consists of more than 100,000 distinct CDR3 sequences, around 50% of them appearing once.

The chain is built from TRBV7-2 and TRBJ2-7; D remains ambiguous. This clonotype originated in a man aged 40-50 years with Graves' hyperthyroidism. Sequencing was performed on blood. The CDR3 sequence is CASSIVDEQYF. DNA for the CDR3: TGTGCCAGCAGCATAGTGGACGAGCAGTACTTC.